This T cell receptor beta chain was captured by sequencing in a study of Ad26.COV2.S vaccination and SARS-CoV-2 variants. At the level of the study: Intramuscular Ad26.COV2.S doses were given once or twice, 56 days apart.

Regarding the study as a whole: It was reported that spike-specific CD8+ and CD4+ T cell responses were substantially broad after vaccination.

The sample's treatment: around 19 received Ad26.COV2.S at low or high dose, single or two shots; roughly five received placebo; per-sample allocation not given. Collection of samples fell on day 63 after the first vaccine or placebo injection. What was given as vaccine was an Ad26 vector encoding Wuhan-strain SARS-CoV-2 spike. About this clone: Antigen: not known.

Profiled with immunoSEQ multiplex PCR; TCRdb holds only in-frame clones, not every one. Counted here are about 330,000 clones, roughly 90% occurring once; the ten biggest clones make up 4.5% to 5.5%. Here the sequenced sample was peripheral blood, taken in a trial of Ad26.COV2.S vaccine versus placebo. This TCR was recovered from a person between 18 and 60 years old who received the Ad26.COV2.S COVID-19 vaccine or a placebo.

The CDR3 region is CASSIDEQGTGELFF. In DNA, the CDR3 is TGTGCCAGCAGTATCGACGAACAGGGCACCGGGGAGCTGTTTTTT. The chain combines TRBV2 with TRBJ2-2; possibly TRBD1 for D (6 bases). There are 15 residues in the CDR3. Trimming left V 5 bases short and J 4 bases short, with 14 bases between. Germline CDR1 reads SNHLY; CDR2 reads FYNNEI.